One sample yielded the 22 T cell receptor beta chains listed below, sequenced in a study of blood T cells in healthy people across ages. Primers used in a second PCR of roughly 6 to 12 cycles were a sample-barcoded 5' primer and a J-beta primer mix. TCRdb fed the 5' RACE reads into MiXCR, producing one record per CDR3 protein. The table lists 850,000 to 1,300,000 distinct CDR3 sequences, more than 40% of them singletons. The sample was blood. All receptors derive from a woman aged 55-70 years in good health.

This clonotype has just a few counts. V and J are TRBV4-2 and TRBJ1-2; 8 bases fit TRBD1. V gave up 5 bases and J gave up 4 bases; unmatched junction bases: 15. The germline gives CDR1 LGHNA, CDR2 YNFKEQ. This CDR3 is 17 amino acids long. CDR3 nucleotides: TGTGCCAGCAGCGGGACCGGGACAGGAGGCGGAATCTATGGCTACACCTTC. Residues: CASSGTGTGGGIYGYTF.

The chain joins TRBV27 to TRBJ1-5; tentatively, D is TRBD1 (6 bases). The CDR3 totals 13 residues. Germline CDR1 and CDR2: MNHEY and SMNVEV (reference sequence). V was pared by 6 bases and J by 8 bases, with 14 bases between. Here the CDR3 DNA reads TGTGCCAGCAGAAACAGGGTTTTGGAGCCCCAGCATTTT. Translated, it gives CASRNRVLEPQHF.

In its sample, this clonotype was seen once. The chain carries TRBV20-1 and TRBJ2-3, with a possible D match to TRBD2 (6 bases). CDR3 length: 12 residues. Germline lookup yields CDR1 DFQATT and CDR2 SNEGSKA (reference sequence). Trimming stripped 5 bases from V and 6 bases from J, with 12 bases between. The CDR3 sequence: CSAFFGGDTQYF. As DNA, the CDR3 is TGCAGTGCTTTCTTTGGGGGGGATACGCAGTATTTT.

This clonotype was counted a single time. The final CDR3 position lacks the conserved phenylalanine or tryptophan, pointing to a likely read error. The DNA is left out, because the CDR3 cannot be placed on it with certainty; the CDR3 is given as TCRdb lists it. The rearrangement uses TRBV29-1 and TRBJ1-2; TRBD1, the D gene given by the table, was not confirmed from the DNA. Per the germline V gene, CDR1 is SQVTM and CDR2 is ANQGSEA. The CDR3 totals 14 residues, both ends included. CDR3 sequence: CSAGPDRSDYGHTV.

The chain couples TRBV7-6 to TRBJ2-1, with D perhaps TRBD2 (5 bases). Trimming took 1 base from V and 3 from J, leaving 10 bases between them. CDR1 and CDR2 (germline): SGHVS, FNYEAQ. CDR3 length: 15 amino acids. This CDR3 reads CASSLVRGLYNEQFF. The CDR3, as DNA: TGTGCCAGCAGCTTAGTCCGCGGACTCTACAATGAGCAGTTCTTC.

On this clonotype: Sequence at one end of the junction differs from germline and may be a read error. DNA of the CDR3: TGCAGCGTTGCGGGCGGATACAGCGGGGGGCTGTTTTTT. Translating it yields CSVAGGYSGGLFF. The chain is built from TRBV29-1 and TRBJ2-2; 8 bases map to TRBD2. The germline V gene has CDR1 SQVTM and CDR2 ANQGSEA. The CDR3 runs to 13 residues.

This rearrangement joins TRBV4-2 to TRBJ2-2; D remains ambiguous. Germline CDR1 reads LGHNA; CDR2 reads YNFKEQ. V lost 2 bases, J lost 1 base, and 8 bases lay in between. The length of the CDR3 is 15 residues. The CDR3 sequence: CASSQPTVNTGELFF. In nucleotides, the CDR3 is TGTGCCAGCAGCCAACCGACGGTGAACACCGGGGAGCTGTTTTTT.

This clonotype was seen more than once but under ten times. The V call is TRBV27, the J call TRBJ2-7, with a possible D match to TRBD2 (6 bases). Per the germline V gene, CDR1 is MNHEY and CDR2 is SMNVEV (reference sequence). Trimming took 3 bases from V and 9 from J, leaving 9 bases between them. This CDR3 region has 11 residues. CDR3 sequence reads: CASSLGGRQYF. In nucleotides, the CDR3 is TGTGCCAGCAGTTTGGGAGGAAGGCAGTACTTC.

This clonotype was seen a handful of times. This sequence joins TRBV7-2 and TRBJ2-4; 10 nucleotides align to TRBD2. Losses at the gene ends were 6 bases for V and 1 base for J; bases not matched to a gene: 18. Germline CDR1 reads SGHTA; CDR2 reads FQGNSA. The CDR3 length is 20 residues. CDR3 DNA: TGTGCCAGCAGTCCTCTGGGGAGCGGGAGGGCCGACTGGGCCAAAAACATTCAGTACTTC. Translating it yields CASSPLGSGRADWAKNIQYF.

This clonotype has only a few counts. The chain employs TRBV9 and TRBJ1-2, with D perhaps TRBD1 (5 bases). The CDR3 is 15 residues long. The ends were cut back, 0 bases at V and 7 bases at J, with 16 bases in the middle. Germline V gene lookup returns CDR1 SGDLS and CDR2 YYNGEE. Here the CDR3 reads CASSVEGTLPLGYTF. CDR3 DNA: TGTGCCAGCAGCGTAGAAGGGACCCTCCCCCTTGGCTACACCTTC.

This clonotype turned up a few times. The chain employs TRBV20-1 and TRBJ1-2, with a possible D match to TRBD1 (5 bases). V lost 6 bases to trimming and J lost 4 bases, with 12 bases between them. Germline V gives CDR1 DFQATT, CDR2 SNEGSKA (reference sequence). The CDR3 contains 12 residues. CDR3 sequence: CSALEGLYGYTF. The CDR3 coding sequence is TGCAGTGCCCTGGAGGGGCTCTATGGCTACACCTTC.

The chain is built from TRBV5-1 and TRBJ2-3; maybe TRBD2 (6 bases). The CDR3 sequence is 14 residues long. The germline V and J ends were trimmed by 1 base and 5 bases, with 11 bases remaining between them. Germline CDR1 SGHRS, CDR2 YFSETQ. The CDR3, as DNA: TGCGCCAGCAGCTTGACCGGGAGCGTAGATACGCAGTATTTT. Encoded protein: CASSLTGSVDTQYF.

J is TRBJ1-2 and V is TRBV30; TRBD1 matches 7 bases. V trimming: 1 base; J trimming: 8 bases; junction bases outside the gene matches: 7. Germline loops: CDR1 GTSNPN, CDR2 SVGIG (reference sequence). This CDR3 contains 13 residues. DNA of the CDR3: TGTGCCTGGAGTGGTCGACAGGGCATAGGCTACACCTTC. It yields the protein CAWSGRQGIGYTF.

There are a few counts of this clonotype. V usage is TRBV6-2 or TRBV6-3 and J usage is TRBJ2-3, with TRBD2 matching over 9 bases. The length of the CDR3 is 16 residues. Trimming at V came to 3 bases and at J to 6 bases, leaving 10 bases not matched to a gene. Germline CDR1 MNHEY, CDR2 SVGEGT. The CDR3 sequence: CASSYPSASGTDTQYF. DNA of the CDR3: TGTGCCAGCAGTTATCCTTCGGCTAGCGGGACGGATACGCAGTATTTT.

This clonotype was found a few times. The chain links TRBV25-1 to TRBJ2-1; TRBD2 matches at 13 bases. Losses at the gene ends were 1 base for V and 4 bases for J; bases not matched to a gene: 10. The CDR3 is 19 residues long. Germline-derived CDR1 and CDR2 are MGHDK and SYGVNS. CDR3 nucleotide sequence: TGTGCCAGCAGTGAATCAACTAGCGGGAGGGCTGGGCTTTACAATGAGCAGTTCTTC. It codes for CASSESTSGRAGLYNEQFF. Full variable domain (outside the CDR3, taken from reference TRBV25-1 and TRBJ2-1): EADIYQTPRYLVIGTGKKITLECSQTMGHDKMYWYQQDPGMELHLIHYSYGVNSTEKGDLSSESTVSRIRTEHFPLTLESARPSHTSQYLCASSESTSGRAGLYNEQFFGPGTRLTVL.

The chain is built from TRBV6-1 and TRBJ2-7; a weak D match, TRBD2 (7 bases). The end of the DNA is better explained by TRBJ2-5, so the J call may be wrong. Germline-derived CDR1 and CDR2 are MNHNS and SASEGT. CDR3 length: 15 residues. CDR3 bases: TGTGCCAGCAGTGACGGAGGGGGGGAGTGGGAGACCCAGTACTTC. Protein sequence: CASSDGGGEWETQYF.

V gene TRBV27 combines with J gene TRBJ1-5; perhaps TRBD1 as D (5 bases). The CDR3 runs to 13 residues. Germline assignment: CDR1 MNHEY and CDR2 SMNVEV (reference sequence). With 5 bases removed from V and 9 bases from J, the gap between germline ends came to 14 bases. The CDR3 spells CASSRDLGGPQHF. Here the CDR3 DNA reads TGTGCCAGCAGTCGGGATCTCGGGGGGCCCCAGCATTTT.

CDR3 loop: CASSLATGPFGYTF. CDR3 in DNA: TGTGCCAGCAGCTTAGCGACCGGCCCTTTCGGCTACACCTTC. The chain has TRBV11-1 and TRBJ1-2; D is undetermined. This CDR3 comprises 14 residues. V gave up 0 bases and J gave up 8 bases, with 13 bases separating them. Per germline, CDR1 SGHAT and CDR2 FQDESV (reference sequence).

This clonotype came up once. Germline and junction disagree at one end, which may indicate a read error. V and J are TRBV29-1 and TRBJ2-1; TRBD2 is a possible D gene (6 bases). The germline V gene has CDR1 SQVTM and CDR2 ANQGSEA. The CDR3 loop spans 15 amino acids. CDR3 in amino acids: CSVEGPGSRGNAQFF. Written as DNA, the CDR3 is TGCAGCGTGGAGGGCCCCGGTAGTCGTGGCAATGCGCAGTTCTTC.

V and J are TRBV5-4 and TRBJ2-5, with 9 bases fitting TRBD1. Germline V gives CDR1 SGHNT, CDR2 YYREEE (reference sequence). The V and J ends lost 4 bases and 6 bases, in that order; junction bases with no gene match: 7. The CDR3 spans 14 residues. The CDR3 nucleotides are TGTGCCAGCAGCGAAAGGACAGGGGCACAGACCCAGTACTTC. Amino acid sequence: CASSERTGAQTQYF.

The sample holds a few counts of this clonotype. In DNA, the CDR3 is TGTGCCACCAGAGGCCAGACTAGCGGAAAAGAGACCCAGTACTTC. This encodes CATRGQTSGKETQYF. The chain links TRBV15 to TRBJ2-5; 9 bases are shared with TRBD2. The V and J ends lost 6 bases and 3 bases, in that order; junction bases with no gene match: 8. The CDR3 has 15 residues. The germline CDR1 and CDR2 sequences are LNHNV and YYDKDF (reference sequence).

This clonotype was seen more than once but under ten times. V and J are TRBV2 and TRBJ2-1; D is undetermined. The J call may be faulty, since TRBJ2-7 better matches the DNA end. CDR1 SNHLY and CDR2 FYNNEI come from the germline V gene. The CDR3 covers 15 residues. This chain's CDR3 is CASHHFSNSYNEQYF. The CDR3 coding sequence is TGTGCCAGTCATCACTTCTCGAATTCCTACAATGAGCAGTACTTC.